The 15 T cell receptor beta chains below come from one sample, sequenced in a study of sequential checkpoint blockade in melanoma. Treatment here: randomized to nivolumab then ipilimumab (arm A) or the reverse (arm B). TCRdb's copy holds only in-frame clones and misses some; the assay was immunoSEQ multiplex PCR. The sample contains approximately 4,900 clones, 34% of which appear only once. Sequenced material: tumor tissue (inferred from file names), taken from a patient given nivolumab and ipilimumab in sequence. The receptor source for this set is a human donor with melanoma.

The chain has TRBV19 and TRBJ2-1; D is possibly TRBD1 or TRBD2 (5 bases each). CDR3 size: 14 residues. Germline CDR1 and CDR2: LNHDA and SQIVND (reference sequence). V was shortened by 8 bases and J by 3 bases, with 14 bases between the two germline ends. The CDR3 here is CASGRDASYNEQFF. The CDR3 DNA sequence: TGTGCCAGTGGCCGGGACGCAAGCTACAATGAGCAGTTCTTC.

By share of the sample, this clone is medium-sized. CDR3 in DNA: TGTGCCAGCAGGTTGGAGGGGACAGAGAACACCGGGGAGCTGTTTTTT. Amino acid sequence: CASRLEGTENTGELFF. This chain joins TRBV11-3 and TRBJ2-2; perhaps TRBD1 as D (7 bases). Trimming removed 6 bases from V and 1 base from J, with 15 bases in between. The germline V gene has CDR1 SGHNT and CDR2 YENEEA. The CDR3 is made up of 16 amino acids.

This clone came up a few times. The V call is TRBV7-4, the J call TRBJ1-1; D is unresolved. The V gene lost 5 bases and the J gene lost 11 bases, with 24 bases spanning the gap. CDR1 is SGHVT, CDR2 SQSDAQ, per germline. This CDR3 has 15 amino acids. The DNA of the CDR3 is TGTGCCAGCAGCATAACCCTGGACCGATTGCTGGGGGCTTTCTTT. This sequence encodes CASSITLDRLLGAFF.

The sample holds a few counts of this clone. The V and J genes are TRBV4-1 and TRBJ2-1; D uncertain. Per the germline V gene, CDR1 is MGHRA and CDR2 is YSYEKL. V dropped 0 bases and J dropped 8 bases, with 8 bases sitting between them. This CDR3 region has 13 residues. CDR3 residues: CASSQDLRDEQFF. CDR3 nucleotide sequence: TGCGCCAGCAGCCAAGATCTCCGGGATGAGCAGTTCTTC.

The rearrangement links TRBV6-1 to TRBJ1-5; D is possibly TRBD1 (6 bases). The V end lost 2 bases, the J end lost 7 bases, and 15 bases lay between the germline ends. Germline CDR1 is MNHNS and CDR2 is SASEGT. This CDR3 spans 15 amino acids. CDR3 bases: TGTGCCAGCAGTGAATGGGGAGAGGGGGAACAGCCCCAGCATTTT. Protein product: CASSEWGEGEQPQHF.

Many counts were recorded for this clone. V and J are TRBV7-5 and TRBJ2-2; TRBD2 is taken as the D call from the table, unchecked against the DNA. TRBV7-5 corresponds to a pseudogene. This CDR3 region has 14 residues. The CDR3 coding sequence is TGTGCCAGCAGCTTAGTAGAGGGAACCGGGGAGCTGTTTTTT. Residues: CASSLVEGTGELFF.

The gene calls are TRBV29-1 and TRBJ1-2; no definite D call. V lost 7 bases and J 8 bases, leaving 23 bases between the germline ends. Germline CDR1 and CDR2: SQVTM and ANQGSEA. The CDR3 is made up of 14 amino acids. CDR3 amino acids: CSALPLTRHGGYTF. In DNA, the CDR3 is TGCAGCGCCCTCCCCCTGACACGGCACGGCGGCTACACCTTC.

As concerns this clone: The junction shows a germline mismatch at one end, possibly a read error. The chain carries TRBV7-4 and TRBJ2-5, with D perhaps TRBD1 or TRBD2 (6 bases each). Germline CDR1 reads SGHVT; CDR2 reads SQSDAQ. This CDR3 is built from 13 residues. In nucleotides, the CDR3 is TGTGCCAGCACCTTACAGGGACTGGAGACCCAGTACTTC. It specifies CASTLQGLETQYF.

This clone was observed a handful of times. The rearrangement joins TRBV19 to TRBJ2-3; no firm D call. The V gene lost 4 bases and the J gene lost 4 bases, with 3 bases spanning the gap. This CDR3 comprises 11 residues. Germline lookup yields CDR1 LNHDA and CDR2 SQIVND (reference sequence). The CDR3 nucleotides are TGTGCCAGTAGTAACGCAGATACGCAGTATTTT. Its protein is CASSNADTQYF. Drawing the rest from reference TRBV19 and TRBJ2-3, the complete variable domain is DGGITQSPKYLFRKEGQNVTLSCEQNLNHDAMYWYRQDPGQGLRLIYYSQIVNDFQKGDIAEGYSVSREKKESFPLTVTSAQKNPTAFYLCASSNADTQYFGPGTRLTVL.

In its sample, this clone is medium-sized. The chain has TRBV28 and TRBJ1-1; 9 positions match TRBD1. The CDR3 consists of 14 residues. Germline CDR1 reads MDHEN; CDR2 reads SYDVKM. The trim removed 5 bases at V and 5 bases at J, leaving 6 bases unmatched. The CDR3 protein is CASSRTGVGTEAFF. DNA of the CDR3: TGTGCCAGCAGTCGGACAGGGGTAGGGACTGAAGCTTTCTTT. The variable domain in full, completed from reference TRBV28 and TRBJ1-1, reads DVKVTQSSRYLVKRTGEKVFLECVQDMDHENMFWYRQDPGLGLRLIYFSYDVKMKEKGDIPEGYSVSREKKERFSLILESASTNQTSMYLCASSRTGVGTEAFFGQGTRLTVV.

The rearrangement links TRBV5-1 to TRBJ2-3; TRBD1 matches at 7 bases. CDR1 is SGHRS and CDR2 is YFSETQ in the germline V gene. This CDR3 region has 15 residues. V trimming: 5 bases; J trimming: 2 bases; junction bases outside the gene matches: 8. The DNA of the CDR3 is TGCGCCAGCAGAGGGGGACAGACGCCCACAGATACGCAGTATTTT. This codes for CASRGGQTPTDTQYF.

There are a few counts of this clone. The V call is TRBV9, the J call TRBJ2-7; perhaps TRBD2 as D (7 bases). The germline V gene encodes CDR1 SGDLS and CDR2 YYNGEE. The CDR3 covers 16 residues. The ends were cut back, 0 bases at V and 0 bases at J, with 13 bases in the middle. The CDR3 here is CASSVEGGGDSYEQYF. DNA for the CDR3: TGTGCCAGCAGCGTAGAGGGAGGGGGAGACTCCTACGAGCAGTACTTC.

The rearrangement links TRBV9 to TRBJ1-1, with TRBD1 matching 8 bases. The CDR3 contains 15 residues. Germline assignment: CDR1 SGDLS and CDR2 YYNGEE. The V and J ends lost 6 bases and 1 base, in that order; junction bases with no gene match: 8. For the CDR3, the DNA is TGTGCCAGCACCAGGACCGGGACAGGGAACACTGAAGCTTTCTTT. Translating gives CASTRTGTGNTEAFF.

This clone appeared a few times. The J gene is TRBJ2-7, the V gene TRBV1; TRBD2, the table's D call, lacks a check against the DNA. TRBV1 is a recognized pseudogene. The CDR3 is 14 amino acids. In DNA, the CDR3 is TGCGCCAGCAGCGTGACTAGCTATAACTACGAGCAGTACTTC. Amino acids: CASSVTSYNYEQYF.

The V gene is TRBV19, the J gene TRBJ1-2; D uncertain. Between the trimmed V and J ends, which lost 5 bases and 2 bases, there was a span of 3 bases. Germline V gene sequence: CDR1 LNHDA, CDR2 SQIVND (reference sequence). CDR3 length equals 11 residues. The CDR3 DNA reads TGTGCCAGTAGTCGAAACTATGGCTACACCTTC. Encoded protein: CASSRNYGYTF.